Reported below is one T cell receptor (beta chain). Its antigen is as yet unknown. These data originate in a study of brain T cells in children with intractable seizures. General observations from the study: Clones missing pre-surgery may reflect undersampling of that blood sample.

This CDR3 is built from 14 residues. The V gene lost 4 bases and the J gene lost 7 bases, with 16 bases spanning the gap. The germline V gene has CDR1 SGHDN and CDR2 FVKESK. Assay used: immunoSEQ multiplex PCR; TCRdb lists only in-frame clones, some missing. The repertoire consists of 110,000 or so clones, with 90% to 95% occurring once and the leading ten covering around 4%. Sequencing was limited to surgery cases with top T cell transcript signatures in brain tissue. Patients received at least one anti-epileptic drug before surgery. This receptor was taken from a boy younger than two with hemimegalencephaly and intractable seizures. Specimen: peripheral blood, collected at surgery. V and J are TRBV14 and TRBJ1-2; tentative D call: TRBD1 (5 bases). CDR3 amino acids: CASSLGRGTGGYTF. The CDR3 DNA sequence: TGTGCCAGCAGCCTGGGGAGGGGTACAGGTGGCTACACCTTC.